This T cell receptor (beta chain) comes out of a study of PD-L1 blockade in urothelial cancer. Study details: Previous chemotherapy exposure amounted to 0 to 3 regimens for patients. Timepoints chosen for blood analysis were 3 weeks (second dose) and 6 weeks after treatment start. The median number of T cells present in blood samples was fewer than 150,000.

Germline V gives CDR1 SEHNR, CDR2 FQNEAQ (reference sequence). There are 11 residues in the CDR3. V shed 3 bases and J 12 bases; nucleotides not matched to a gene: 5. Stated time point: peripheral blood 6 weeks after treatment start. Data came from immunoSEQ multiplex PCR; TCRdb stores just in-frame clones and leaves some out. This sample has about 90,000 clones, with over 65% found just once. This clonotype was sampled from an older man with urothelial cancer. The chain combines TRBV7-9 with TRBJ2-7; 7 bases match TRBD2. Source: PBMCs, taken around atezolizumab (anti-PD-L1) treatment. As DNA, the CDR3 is TGTGCCAGCAGCTTGCCAGGGAGGGCGTACTTC. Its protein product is CASSLPGRAYF.